This note documents a single T cell receptor (beta chain) sequence. These data belong to a study of Ad26.COV2.S vaccination and SARS-CoV-2 variants. Treatment of the sample: over 15 received Ad26.COV2.S at low or high dose, single or two shots; roughly 5 received placebo; per-sample allocation not given. Samples came from day 63 after the first vaccine or placebo injection. Germline assignment: CDR1 LNHNV and CDR2 YYDKDF (reference sequence). The CDR3 runs to 15 residues. Deletions cut 0 bases from V and 7 bases from J, with 13 bases between. Some clones are missing from TCRdb's copy, which holds only in-frame ones; the method was immunoSEQ multiplex PCR. The table has around 450,000 clones, roughly 89% seen once.

Sequencing was performed on peripheral blood, taken in a trial of Ad26.COV2.S vaccine versus placebo. The source of this sequence is a person between 18 and 60 years old who received the Ad26.COV2.S COVID-19 vaccine or a placebo. V gene TRBV15 combines with J gene TRBJ2-1; D unclear. Here the CDR3 reads CATSRDAESTNEQFF. The CDR3 nucleotides read TGTGCCACCAGCAGAGATGCGGAGAGTACTAATGAGCAGTTCTTC.